These T cell receptor beta chains were read from a single sample in a study of CD8+ T cells in alopecia areata. This table comes from immunoSEQ multiplex PCR, and its TCRdb copy is limited to in-frame clones, with some not included. This sample carries 150,000 or so clones, about 66% of them seen once, and the ten largest clones take around 10%. Specimen: CD8+ T cells sorted from blood, collected at week 0. The receptors derive from a human donor with alopecia areata. CDR3s include the opening cysteine and the closing phenylalanine or tryptophan. The D gene is left open where the match is weak. A row's size may be missing; if present it is once, few, many or a size class.

abundance	d_gene	v_gene	j_gene	CDR3nt	CDR3aa
.	.	TRBV19	TRBJ1-2	TGTGCCAGTCAAGACCCCCCTAACTATGGCTACACCTTC	CASQDPPNYGYTF
.	.	TRBV4-1	TRBJ1-5	TGCGCCAGCAGCCAAGCTCCGACTGCGGGCATCAAGCCCCAGCATTTT	CASSQAPTAGIKPQHF
.	TRBD1	TRBV4-1	TRBJ1-2	TGCGCCAGCAGCCATGGGACAGCGGTATATGGCTACACCTTC	CASSHGTAVYGYTF
.	TRBD1	TRBV29-1	TRBJ2-7	TGCAGCGTTGAAGATGGGGCAGGGGGCGGCTACGAGCAGTACTTC	CSVEDGAGGGYEQYF
.	.	TRBV29-1	TRBJ2-7	TGCAGCGTTGGACAGTCTTTCTACGAGCAGTACTTC	CSVGQSFYEQYF
few	.	TRBV28	TRBJ1-1	TGTGCCAGCAGTTTCGGGGCGCGCACTGAAGCTTTCTTT	CASSFGARTEAFF
.	.	TRBV6-1	TRBJ1-1	TGTGCCAGCAGTGAATCCGAGAACACTGAAGCTTTCTTT	CASSESENTEAFF
.	.	TRBV2	TRBJ2-4	TGTGCCAGCTCGCCCACGGGGCAAATTCAGTACTTC	CASSPTGQIQYF
.	.	TRBV6-5	TRBJ1-5	TGTGCCAGCGGACAGTATAGCAATCAGCCCCAGCATTTT	CASGQYSNQPQHF
.	.	TRBV27	TRBJ2-7	TGTGCCAGCAGACAGGGTCCACCCTACGAGCAGTACTTC	CASRQGPPYEQYF
.	TRBD1	TRBV25-1	TRBJ2-1	TGTGCCAGCAGTGGCTGGGACAGAGGATACAATGAGCAGTTCTTC	CASSGWDRGYNEQFF
.	.	TRBV6-5	TRBJ2-5	TGTGCCAGCAGTTCGGGCCAAGAGACCCAGTACTTC	CASSSGQETQYF
.	TRBD1	TRBV29-1	TRBJ1-2	TGCAGCGGGTCGACAGGGGCCGGCTACACCTTC	CSGSTGAGYTF
.	TRBD2	TRBV2	TRBJ2-1	TGTGCCAGCAGCTCCGGGACTAGCGCCGACAGTGAGCAGTTCTTC	CASSSGTSADSEQFF
once	.	TRBV5-1	TRBJ2-3	TGCGCCAGCACTGGCACAGATACGCAGTATTTT	CASTGTDTQYF
.	TRBD2	TRBV2	TRBJ2-3	TGTGCCAGCCTAGCGGAAGACACAGATACGCAGTATTTT	CASLAEDTDTQYF
.	.	TRBV30	TRBJ2-7	TGTGCCTTGGAGGGGGGACCGACCGCCGGCCAGTACTTC	CALEGGPTAGQYF
once	TRBD1	TRBV6-6	TRBJ2-7	TGTGCCAGCAGAGGACAGGGGGTCGTCTCCTACGAGCAGTACTTC	CASRGQGVVSYEQYF
.	.	TRBV7-8	TRBJ2-1	TGTGCCAGCAGCTCAAGCGGATCTGAGCAGTTCTTC	CASSSSGSEQFF
.	.	TRBV19	TRBJ2-4	TGTGCCAGTAGTATGTGGGGGGCGGGCAAAAACATTCAGTACTTC	CASSMWGAGKNIQYF
few	.	TRBV15	TRBJ2-5	TGTGCCACCAGCAGAGATAGGGGGGCCCAAGAGACCCAGTACTTC	CATSRDRGAQETQYF
few	.	TRBV29-1	TRBJ1-1	TGCAGCGTTGACTCGACAGAGAAGAACACTGAAGCTTTCTTT	CSVDSTEKNTEAFF
.	TRBD1	TRBV19	TRBJ2-7	TGTGCCAGTAGACTCGGACAGGGGGGAGACTACGAGCAGTACTTC	CASRLGQGGDYEQYF
once	TRBD1	TRBV30	TRBJ2-7	TGTGCCTGGAGTCCCGGGACAGGAGGCGACGAGCAGTACTTC	CAWSPGTGGDEQYF
.	.	TRBV4-1	TRBJ1-2	TGCGCCAGCAGCCAAGATTCCCGAGCAGGGAGGGACTATGGCTACACCTTC	CASSQDSRAGRDYGYTF
.	.	TRBV6-6	TRBJ2-3	TGTGCCGCGGATACGCAGTATTTT	CAADTQYF
few	TRBD1	TRBV2	TRBJ1-2	TGTGCCAGCAGTGAAGTTGGCGACAGGGGGATTAGTGGCTACACCTTC	CASSEVGDRGISGYTF
.	.	TRBV5-6	TRBJ2-1	TGTGCCAGCAGCTTGGGCACTAAAGAGCAGTTCTTC	CASSLGTKEQFF
few	.	TRBV7-8	TRBJ2-1	TGTGCCAGCAGCCTCCCGGGAGAGCAGTTCTTC	CASSLPGEQFF
.	.	TRBV29-1	TRBJ1-1	TGCAGCGTTCGAAAACAGCGTGAAGCTTTCTTT	CSVRKQREAFF
.	.	TRBV7-9	TRBJ1-5	TGTGCCAGCAGCTTAGCGGGGGGAAGTCAGCCCCAGCATTTT	CASSLAGGSQPQHF
.	TRBD1	TRBV13	TRBJ2-2	TGTGCCAGCAGCTCTGGGACAGGGGCGGCCGGGGAGCTGTTTTTT	CASSSGTGAAGELFF
.	.	TRBV19	TRBJ2-2	TGTGCCAGTAGTAGGGGGACCGGGGAGCTGTTTTTT	CASSRGTGELFF
few	.	TRBV5-6	TRBJ1-5	TGTGCCAGCAGCTTGGGAGTGAGCAGCAATCAGCCCCAGCATTTT	CASSLGVSSNQPQHF
once	.	TRBV5-6	TRBJ2-7	TGTGCCAGCAGCTCCCGCCAGGGTCGAGGGTCCTACGAGCAGTACTTC	CASSSRQGRGSYEQYF
few	.	TRBV7-2	TRBJ1-1	TGTGCCAGCAGCCCCCTAACCGGGACGACAGCTTTCTTT	CASSPLTGTTAFF
.	.	TRBV5-4	TRBJ1-2	TGTGCCAGCAGCTTGGTGTCCGCCTTGGGCTACACCTTC	CASSLVSALGYTF
.	TRBD1	TRBV29-1	TRBJ2-1	TGCAGCGGGGACAGGGCGTACAATGAGCAGTTCTTC	CSGDRAYNEQFF
.	.	TRBV29-1	TRBJ2-1	TGCAGCGTCCCACCCCGGGGGAATGAGCAGTTCTTC	CSVPPRGNEQFF
.	TRBD1	TRBV9	TRBJ1-2	TGTGCCAGCGGGGAGGGGGCCTATGGCTACACCTTC	CASGEGAYGYTF
.	.	TRBV29-1	TRBJ1-1	TGCAGCGTAACGGGAGGGGTATACACTGAAGCTTTCTTT	CSVTGGVYTEAFF
few	.	TRBV15	TRBJ2-2	TGTGCCACCAGCACTAGACAGGCAGGCACCGGGGAGCTGTTTTTT	CATSTRQAGTGELFF
.	.	TRBV30	TRBJ1-2	TGTGCCTGGAGTGTACTCGGTCCAGGTGGCTACACCTTC	CAWSVLGPGGYTF
.	.	TRBV2	TRBJ2-7	TGTGCCAGCGGTAGGGCAGCTTCCTACGAGCAGTACTTC	CASGRAASYEQYF
.	.	TRBV6-5	TRBJ2-5	TGTGCCAGCAGCCTCCAGGAAATTGGGGAGACCCAGTACTTC	CASSLQEIGETQYF
.	.	TRBV13	TRBJ2-4	TGTGCCAGCAGCCCCCAGGGGCTCCAAGCCAAAAACATTCAGTACTTC	CASSPQGLQAKNIQYF
.	.	TRBV29-1	TRBJ2-7	TGCAGCGTTGAGTCGAAGGAATCCTACGAGCAGTACTTC	CSVESKESYEQYF
.	.	TRBV4-1	TRBJ2-7	TGCGCCAGCAGCCAAGGGACTCAGTACTCCTACGAGCAGTACTTC	CASSQGTQYSYEQYF
.	.	TRBV15	TRBJ1-1	TGTGCCACCTGGCAAGGGTTGAACACTGAAGCTTTCTTT	CATWQGLNTEAFF
.	.	TRBV4-1	TRBJ2-1	TGCGCCAGCAGCCAGACGGGCAATGAGCAGTTCTTC	CASSQTGNEQFF
.	.	TRBV4-2	TRBJ2-2	TGTGCCAGCAGCCAAAGAACTGGAAACACCGGGGAGCTGTTTTTT	CASSQRTGNTGELFF
.	.	TRBV11-3	TRBJ2-7	TGTGCCAGCAGCTTGGTTGGCAGGGGTGCCTCCGAGCAGTACTTC	CASSLVGRGASEQYF
.	.	TRBV6-1	TRBJ2-5	TGTGCCAGCAGTGAAAGAGTGGGGCAAGAGACCCAGTACTTC	CASSERVGQETQYF
.	TRBD2	TRBV7-6	TRBJ2-3	TGTGCCAGCAGCTTAGAGCTCGGGGGGAGCACAGATACGCAGTATTTT	CASSLELGGSTDTQYF
.	.	TRBV15	TRBJ1-5	TGTGCCACCAGCAGAGGACAGAACAATCAGCCCCAGCATTTT	CATSRGQNNQPQHF